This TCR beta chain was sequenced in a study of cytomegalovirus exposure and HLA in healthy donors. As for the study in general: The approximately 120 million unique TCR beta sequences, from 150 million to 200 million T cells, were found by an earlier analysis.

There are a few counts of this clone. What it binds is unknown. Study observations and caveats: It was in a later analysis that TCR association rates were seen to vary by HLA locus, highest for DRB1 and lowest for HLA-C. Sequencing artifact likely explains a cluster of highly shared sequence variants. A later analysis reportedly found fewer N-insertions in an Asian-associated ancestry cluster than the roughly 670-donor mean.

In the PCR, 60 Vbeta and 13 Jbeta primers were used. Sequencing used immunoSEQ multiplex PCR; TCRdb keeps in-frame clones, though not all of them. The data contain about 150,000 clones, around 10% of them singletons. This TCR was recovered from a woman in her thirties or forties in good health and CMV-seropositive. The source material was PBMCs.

CDR3 sequence (DNA): TGCAGCGTCATCCGGGACAGCTCCTACGAGCAGTACTTC. Protein: CSVIRDSSYEQYF. V and J are TRBV29-1 and TRBJ2-7; 7 nucleotides agree with TRBD1. This CDR3 contains 13 residues. CDR1 is SQVTM and CDR2 is ANQGSEA in the germline V gene. Germline trimming cut 6 bases from V and 0 bases from J; bases unmatched to any gene: 5.